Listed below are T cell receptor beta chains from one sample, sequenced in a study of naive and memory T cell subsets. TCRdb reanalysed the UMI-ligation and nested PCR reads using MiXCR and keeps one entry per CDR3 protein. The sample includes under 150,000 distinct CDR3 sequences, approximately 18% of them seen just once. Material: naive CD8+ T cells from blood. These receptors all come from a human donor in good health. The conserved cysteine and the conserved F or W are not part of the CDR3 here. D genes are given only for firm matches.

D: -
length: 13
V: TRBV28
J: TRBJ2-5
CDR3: ASSLWGAQRETQY

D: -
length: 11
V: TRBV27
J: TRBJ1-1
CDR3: ASSLGTNTEAF

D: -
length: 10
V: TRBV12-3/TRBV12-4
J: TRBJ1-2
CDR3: ASSVGGPGYT

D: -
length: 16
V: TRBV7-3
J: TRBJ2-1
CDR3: ASSGRLSLLGPYNEQF

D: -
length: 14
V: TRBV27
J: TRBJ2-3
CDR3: ASSPLAGLLTDTQY

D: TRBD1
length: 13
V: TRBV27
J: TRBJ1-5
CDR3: ASSLGRGLHQPQH

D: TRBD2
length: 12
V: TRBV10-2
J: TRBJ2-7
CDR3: ASSPSGSGYEQY

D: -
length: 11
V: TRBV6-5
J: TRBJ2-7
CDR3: ASSYDSYYEQY

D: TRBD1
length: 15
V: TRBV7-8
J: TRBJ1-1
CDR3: ASSLGGTGGQGTEAF

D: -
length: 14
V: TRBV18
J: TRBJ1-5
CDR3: ASSLDSGHSNQPQH

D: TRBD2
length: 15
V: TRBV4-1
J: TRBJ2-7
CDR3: ASSQTSGGPISYEQY

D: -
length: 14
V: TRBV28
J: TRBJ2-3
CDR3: ASSWFGGGGTDTQY

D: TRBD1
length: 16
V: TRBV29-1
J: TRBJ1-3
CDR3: SVEDRLGQGASGNTIY

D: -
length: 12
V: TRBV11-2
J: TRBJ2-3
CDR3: ASRPWKGTDTQY

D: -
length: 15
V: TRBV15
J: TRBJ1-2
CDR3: ATRQRPQGANNYGYT

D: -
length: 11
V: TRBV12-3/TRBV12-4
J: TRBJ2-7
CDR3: ASSSHRDYEQY

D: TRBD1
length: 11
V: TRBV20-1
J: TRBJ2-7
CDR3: SATRDSSYEQY

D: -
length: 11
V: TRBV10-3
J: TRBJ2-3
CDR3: AIMEGGTDTQY

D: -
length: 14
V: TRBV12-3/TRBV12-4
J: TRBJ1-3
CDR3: ASSLAPPGYSNTIY

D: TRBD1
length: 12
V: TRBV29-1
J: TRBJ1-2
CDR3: SVVSDRGNYGYT

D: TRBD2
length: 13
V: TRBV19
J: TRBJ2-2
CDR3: ASIGSGRRTGELF

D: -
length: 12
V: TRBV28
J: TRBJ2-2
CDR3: ASRWDTNTGELF

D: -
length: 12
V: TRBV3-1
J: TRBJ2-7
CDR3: ASSQAREDYEQY

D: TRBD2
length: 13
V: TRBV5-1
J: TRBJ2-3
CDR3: ASSLGTSGTDTQY

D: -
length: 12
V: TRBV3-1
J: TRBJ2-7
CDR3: ASSPITGSYEQY

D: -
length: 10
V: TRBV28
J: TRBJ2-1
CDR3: ASVTGNNEQF

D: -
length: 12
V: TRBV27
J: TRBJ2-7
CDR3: ASSLSGSTYEQY

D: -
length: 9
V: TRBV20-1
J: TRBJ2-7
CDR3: SARRGDEQY

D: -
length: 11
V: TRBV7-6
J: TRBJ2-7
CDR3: ASSLATDYEQY

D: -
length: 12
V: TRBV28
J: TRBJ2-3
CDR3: ASSFLPRGDTQY

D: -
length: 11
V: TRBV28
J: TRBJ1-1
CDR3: ASSRTGNTEAF

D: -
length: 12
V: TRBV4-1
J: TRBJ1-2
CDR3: ASSQVGAGDGYT

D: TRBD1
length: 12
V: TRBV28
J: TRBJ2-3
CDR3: ASSVTGGADTQY

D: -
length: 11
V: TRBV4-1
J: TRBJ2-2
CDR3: ASSLPNTGELF

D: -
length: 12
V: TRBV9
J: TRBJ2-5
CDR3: ASSVAGRQETQY

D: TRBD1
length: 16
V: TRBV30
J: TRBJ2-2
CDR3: AWSETGTGPPNTGELF

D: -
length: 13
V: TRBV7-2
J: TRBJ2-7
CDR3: ASSLGSSVRYEQY

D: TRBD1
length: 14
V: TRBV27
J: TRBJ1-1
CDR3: ASSFLTGNMNTEAF

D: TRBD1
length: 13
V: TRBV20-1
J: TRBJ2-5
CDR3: SARVVDRGRETQY

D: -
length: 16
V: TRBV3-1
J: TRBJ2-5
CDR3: ASSNGLGLRQIQETQY

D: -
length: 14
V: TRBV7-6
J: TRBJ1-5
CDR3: ASSLVPRDSNQPQH

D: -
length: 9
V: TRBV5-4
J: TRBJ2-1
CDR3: ASSSDNEQF

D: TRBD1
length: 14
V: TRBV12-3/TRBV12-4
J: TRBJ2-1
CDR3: ASSRWGTGVDNEQF

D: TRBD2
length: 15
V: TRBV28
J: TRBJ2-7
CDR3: ASSITGTSGFSYEQY

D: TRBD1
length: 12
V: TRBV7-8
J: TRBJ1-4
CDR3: ASSLGGLGEKLF

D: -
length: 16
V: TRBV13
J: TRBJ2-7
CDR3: ASSSAWSVEHRLYEQY

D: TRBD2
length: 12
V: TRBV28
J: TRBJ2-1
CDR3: ASTASGTYNEQF

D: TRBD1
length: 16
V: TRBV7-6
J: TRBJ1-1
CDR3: ASIARTGGPNSNTEAF

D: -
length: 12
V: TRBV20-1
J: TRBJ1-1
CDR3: SARGPTGQPEAF

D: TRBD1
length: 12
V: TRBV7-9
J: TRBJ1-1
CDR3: ASSFDRGYTEAF